This TCR beta chain is from a study of T cell repertoires in cytomegalovirus infection. This clonotype showed up many times. MiXCR, applied by TCRdb to the reads, yields one record per CDR3 protein. The sample has around 450,000 distinct CDR3 sequences, approximately 10% seen once. This CDR3 contains 16 residues. The germline V gene has CDR1 SGHRS and CDR2 YFSETQ. V dropped 4 bases and J dropped 5 bases, with 19 bases sitting between them. This chain links TRBV5-1 with TRBJ2-1; D is unresolved. Specimen: PBMCs. The TCR was taken from a human donor in good health (CMV status not recorded). Some clones in this sample may be carry-over from other donors' samples. The CDR3 nucleotides are TGCGCCAGCAGCGACCCGGGCCGGCGGCTGGACAATGAGCAGTTCTTC. It specifies CASSDPGRRLDNEQFF.